The clone carrying this T cell receptor (beta chain) has a handful of counts. Its antigen is currently unknown. The data were obtained in a study of CD8 T cells in ankylosing spondylitis. Study-wide results and limits: Some of these motif variants have turned up before, in reports on reactive arthritis synovial fluid and blood.

The authors made TCR beta libraries by quantitative 5'-RACE with molecular barcodes. Via MiXCR, TCRdb re-called the 5' RACE reads, giving one row per CDR3 protein. The top ten clones hold approximately 7% of a sample with 110,000 to 150,000 distinct CDR3 sequences, roughly 7.7% of them seen once. Per the germline V gene, CDR1 is KGHDR and CDR2 is SFDVKD. The CDR3 extends over 15 amino acids. J gave up 5 bases and V 2 bases, and 5 bases lay outside the gene matches. Sequenced sample: synovial fluid, either unsorted or a sorted T cell fraction (not recorded which). The source is a male donor with ankylosing spondylitis. This rearrangement joins TRBV24-1 to TRBJ2-7, with TRBD2 matching over 10 bases. The CDR3 protein is CATSDSASGRHEQYF. The CDR3 bases are TGTGCCACCAGTGATTCGGCTAGCGGGAGACACGAGCAGTACTTC.